What follows are 7 T cell receptor beta chains derived from one specimen sequenced in a study of cytomegalovirus exposure and HLA in healthy donors. The PCR made use of 60 Vbeta and 13 Jbeta primers. The repertoire was sequenced with immunoSEQ multiplex PCR; TCRdb's copy has only in-frame clones and lacks some. The table shows 160,000 or so clones, with around four fifths occurring only once. The sequencing sample was made of PBMCs. All receptors come from a woman aged 18-29 years in good health and CMV-seronegative.

The V and J genes are TRBV21-1 and TRBJ1-1. TRBV21-1 is deemed a pseudogene. The CDR3 length is 15 residues. The DNA for the CDR3 is TGTGCCAGCACCCGTCGGAGGGCCTCGCGGCATGAAGCTTTCTTT. It specifies CASTRRRASRHEAFF.

This chain joins TRBV11-2 and TRBJ2-7; D is possibly TRBD1 (6 bases). CDR1 is SGHAT and CDR2 is FQNNGV in the germline V gene. The ends were cut back, 5 bases at V and 4 bases at J, with 12 bases in the middle. The CDR3 is 13 amino acids. The DNA of the CDR3 is TGTGCCAGCAGCCGACAGACAGGTTACGAGCAGTACTTC. This codes for CASSRQTGYEQYF. The entire variable domain, with the rest obtained from reference TRBV11-2 and TRBJ2-7, is as follows: EAGVAQSPRYKIIEKRQSVAFWCNPISGHATLYWYQQILGQGPKLLIQFQNNGVVDDSQLPKDRFSAERLKGVDSTLKIQPAKLEDSAVYLCASSRQTGYEQYFGPGTRLTVT.

This chain joins TRBV5-8 and TRBJ2-1, with D unclear. The CDR3 has 11 residues. Germline CDR1 reads SGHTS; CDR2 reads YDEGEE. V was shortened by 4 bases and J by 9 bases, with 8 bases between the two germline ends. CDR3 in amino acids: CASSLFSEQFF. The CDR3 region has the DNA TGTGCCAGCAGCCTTTTCAGTGAGCAGTTCTTC. Supplemented by reference TRBV5-8 and TRBJ2-1, the full variable domain reads EAGVTQSPTHLIKTRGQQATLRCSPISGHTSVYWYQQALGLGLQFLLWYDEGEERNRGNFPPRFSGRQFPNYSSELNVNALELEDSALYLCASSLFSEQFFGPGTRLTVL.

The CDR3 loop reads CASRGDRGNEQYF. CDR3 DNA: TGTGCCAGCAGGGGGGACAGGGGGAACGAGCAGTACTTC. The V gene is TRBV7-9, the J gene TRBJ2-7; 11 bases align to TRBD1. V dropped 6 bases and J dropped 5; count of bases not matched to a gene: 3. CDR1 is SEHNR, CDR2 FQNEAQ, per germline (reference sequence). The length of the CDR3 is 13 residues. Using reference TRBV7-9 and TRBJ2-7 for the parts outside the CDR3, the full variable domain is DTGVSQNPRHKITKRGQNVTFRCDPISEHNRLYWYRQTLGQGPEFLTYFQNEAQLEKSRLLSDRFSAERPKGSFSTLEIQRTEQGDSAMYLCASRGDRGNEQYFGPGTRLTVT.

The chain links TRBV11-1 to TRBJ2-5; D may be TRBD1 (5 bases). Trimming took off 2 bases at V and 2 bases at J, with 6 bases between the two ends. Germline V CDR1 and CDR2: SGHAT, FQDESV (reference sequence). The CDR3 runs to 13 residues. The CDR3 loop reads CASSLSGQETQYF. The DNA of the CDR3 is TGTGCCAGCAGCTTATCAGGGCAAGAGACCCAGTACTTC.

The chain joins TRBV25-1 to TRBJ2-7; D is unresolved. V was clipped by 1 base and J by 0 bases, with 13 bases between them. The CDR3 length is 16 residues. Per the germline V gene, CDR1 is MGHDK and CDR2 is SYGVNS. The CDR3 reads CASSECTATCSYEQYF. The CDR3 DNA reads TGTGCCAGCAGTGAATGCACAGCTACCTGCTCCTACGAGCAGTACTTC.

As DNA, the CDR3 is TGTGCCAGCAGTTATGGCCTTGCAGATACGCAGTATTTT. It is translated as CASSYGLADTQYF. The chain recombines TRBV7-2 with TRBJ2-3; unclear D gene. CDR3 length equals 13 residues. Per the germline V gene, CDR1 is SGHTA and CDR2 is FQGNSA. V lost 6 bases and J lost 4, with 11 bases in between. Looking up the rest from reference TRBV7-2 and TRBJ2-3 gives the full variable domain: GAGVSQSPSNKVTEKGKDVELRCDPISGHTALYWYRQSLGQGLEFLIYFQGNSAPDKSGLPSDRFSAERTGGSVSTLTIQRTQQEDSAVYLCASSYGLADTQYFGPGTRLTVL.